This is a list of T cell receptor beta chains from one sample in a study of T cells in localized non-small cell lung cancer. The data were produced by immunoSEQ multiplex PCR, yet TCRdb's version contains in-frame clones alone and is incomplete. Here the sample spans approximately 5,300 clones, about 31% being singletons. The sequencing used lung tumor tissue, collected before any cancer treatment. All receptors come from a male donor at least 60 years old with stage III lung adenocarcinoma. Each CDR3 is given with its conserved first and last residue. A D gene is named only where the DNA matches it firmly. Clone size is given for some rows only: seen once, a few or many times, or a class if the clone is expanded.

TRBD1	15	-	TRBJ2-2	TRBV5-1	CASSSQLGQGGELFF	TGCGCCAGCAGCTCCCAGTTGGGACAGGGCGGGGAGCTGTTTTTT
-	15	-	TRBJ1-5	TRBV28	CASSFSGRVNQPQHF	TGTGCCAGCAGTTTTTCAGGGAGGGTAAATCAGCCCCAGCATTTT
TRBD1	15	few	TRBJ1-1	TRBV11-3	CASSRTGKGVSEAFF	TGTGCCAGCAGCAGGACAGGGAAGGGGGTATCTGAAGCTTTCTTT
-	14	few	TRBJ1-5	TRBV19	CASTHRRRDQPQHF	TGTGCCAGTACCCATCGCCGAAGGGATCAGCCCCAGCATTTT
TRBD2	15	few	TRBJ2-7	TRBV5-1	CASSFGLAGEFEQYF	TGCGCCAGCAGCTTTGGACTAGCGGGAGAGTTCGAGCAGTACTTC
-	13	-	TRBJ1-5	TRBV19	CASTIGVRQPQHF	TGTGCCAGTACCATAGGGGTCAGACAGCCCCAGCATTTT
-	14	few	TRBJ2-5	TRBV11-3	CASSSMDLQETQYF	TGTGCCAGCAGCTCCATGGACTTGCAAGAGACCCAGTACTTC
-	13	few	TRBJ1-1	TRBV9	CASSLRGDTEAFF	TGTGCCAGCAGCTTAAGGGGGGACACTGAAGCTTTCTTT
-	13	-	TRBJ2-1	TRBV6-8	CASSGTGYGEQFF	TGTGCCAGCAGTGGAACAGGGTATGGTGAGCAGTTCTTC
TRBD1	13	-	TRBJ1-2	TRBV29-1	CSASTRQGDGYTF	TGCAGCGCTTCTACGAGACAGGGCGATGGCTACACCTTC
TRBD2	19	few	TRBJ2-2	TRBV14	CASSQAPPSGRGISGELFF	TGTGCCAGCAGCCAAGCTCCGCCGAGCGGGAGGGGAATTAGCGGGGAGCTGTTTTTT
-	16	-	TRBJ2-5	TRBV19	CATKGGGRRGKETQYF	TGTGCCACCAAGGGAGGGGGCAGACGCGGGAAAGAGACCCAGTACTTC
-	16	few	TRBJ1-2	TRBV7-6	CASSLALQLANYGYTF	TGTGCCAGCAGCTTAGCGCTTCAGCTTGCTAACTATGGCTACACCTTC
-	13	few	TRBJ2-1	TRBV9	CASSISSGSEQFF	TGTGCCAGCAGTATCTCTTCTGGGAGTGAGCAGTTCTTC
-	13	few	TRBJ1-1	TRBV6-8	CASSGQMNTEAFF	TGTGCCAGCTCAGGACAGATGAACACTGAAGCTTTCTTT
-	14	few	TRBJ1-1	TRBV14	CASSQGKHQTEAFF	TGTGCCAGCAGCCAAGGTAAGCACCAAACTGAAGCTTTCTTT
-	14	medium-sized	TRBJ2-2	TRBV6-8	CASSQGHHTGELFF	TGTGCCAGCAGTCAGGGACATCACACCGGGGAGCTGTTTTTT
TRBD1	14	-	TRBJ2-7	TRBV28	CASSLRRQGDEQYF	TGTGCCAGCAGTTTAAGGCGGCAGGGGGACGAGCAGTACTTC
TRBD2	14	-	TRBJ2-7	TRBV28	CASGLAGMGWEQYF	TGTGCCAGCGGGCTAGCGGGTATGGGTTGGGAGCAGTACTTC
TRBD1	16	-	TRBJ2-3	TRBV6-8	CASRIELTGVADTQYF	TGTGCCAGCAGAATAGAATTGACAGGGGTGGCAGATACGCAGTATTTT